This T cell receptor (beta chain) was sequenced for a study of cytomegalovirus exposure and HLA in healthy donors. Study information: Among several hundred genotyped donors, around 81% fell in the Caucasian-associated ancestry cluster. Overall study findings and caveats: Prior analysis indicated that the majority of TCR beta V segments exhibited productivity approximately 87% or approximately 30% of the time.

The CDR3 extends over 16 amino acids. Germline V gives CDR1 MDHEN, CDR2 SYDVKM. V shed 5 bases and J shed 0 bases, with 14 bases lying between them. Remarks on this clone: The antigen is not known.

It was with 60 Vbeta and 13 Jbeta primers that the PCR ran. Repertoires were generated with immunoSEQ multiplex PCR, while TCRdb's copy carries only in-frame clones and drops some. The table shows about 170,000 clones, with over 60% occurring only once. The TCR sequence derives from a woman aged 50 to 60 in good health and CMV-seronegative. J is TRBJ2-4 and V is TRBV28; maybe TRBD2 (6 bases). The sample consisted of PBMCs. DNA for the CDR3: TGTGCCAGCAGTCTTAGCGGTAGCTTAGCCAAAAACATTCAGTACTTC. This gives the protein CASSLSGSLAKNIQYF.